Listed below are T cell receptor beta chains from one sample, sequenced in a study of OX40 agonist ivuxolimab in advanced cancers. Using immunoSEQ multiplex PCR, the repertoire was profiled, and TCRdb retains in-frame clones only, with some absent. The sample gives approximately 60,000 clones, 65% to 85% of which show up once; roughly 1% is in the top ten. Sample: CD4+ or CD8+ T cells sorted from blood, taken in a trial of the OX40 agonist ivuxolimab. Receptor source: an adult with an advanced solid tumor such as melanoma, head and neck, liver or kidney cancer. The CDR3 runs from the conserved cysteine through the conserved F or W. The D gene is left open where the match is weak.

CASSLGGFYNEQFF	TRBV7-3	NA
CASSLEGRLQPQHF	TRBV7-2	NA
CASSWTRPENSPLHF	TRBV7-9	NA
CASSFSGQGAYEQYF	TRBV5-4	TRBD1
CASSPDGRSYEQYF	TRBV18	NA
CASSSSGGPREQFF	TRBV6-5	TRBD2
CASSLGAGRAESPLHF	TRBV5-1	NA
CASSVYGSGANVLTF	TRBV9	NA
CASSLGAGDYGYTF	TRBV7-8	NA
CASSEGTGGNYVLDGTYNSPLHF	TRBV10-1	TRBD1
CASSLDPGVSAQYF	TRBV11-2	NA
CASSLAVAVGTDTQYF	TRBV5-8	NA
CAWSVHGEVPYEQYF	TRBV30	NA
CASSRTGTGGELFF	TRBV11-3	TRBD1
CASSVGGAQETQYF	TRBV9	NA
CASRGDRDDTEAFF	TRBV2	TRBD1
CASKLGGDGYTF	TRBV25-1	NA
CASSPNGGAPYEQYF	TRBV10-1	TRBD2
CASSLRTSPYNEQFF	TRBV7-2	TRBD2
CASSLVYEQYF	TRBV6-1	NA
CASSLEGRGTEAFF	TRBV5-4	NA
CASSGQMNTEAFF	TRBV5-1	NA
CASRAGTGVAGELFF	TRBV2	TRBD1
CASSVDSLGYGYTF	TRBV9	NA
CASSFVAGTYEQYF	TRBV5-1	NA
CATGPPVGGYTF	TRBV19	NA
CAWSGGGGYTF	TRBV30	NA
CASSPRTSGGVTTGELFF	TRBV18	TRBD2
CASSLETNNYNEQFF	TRBV7-6	NA
CASRLLAGATTDTQYF	TRBV4-1	TRBD2
CAWSVRGKQYF	TRBV30	NA
CASSPRQNEKLFF	TRBV18	NA
CASSVRDREKRLQHF	TRBV6-1	TRBD1